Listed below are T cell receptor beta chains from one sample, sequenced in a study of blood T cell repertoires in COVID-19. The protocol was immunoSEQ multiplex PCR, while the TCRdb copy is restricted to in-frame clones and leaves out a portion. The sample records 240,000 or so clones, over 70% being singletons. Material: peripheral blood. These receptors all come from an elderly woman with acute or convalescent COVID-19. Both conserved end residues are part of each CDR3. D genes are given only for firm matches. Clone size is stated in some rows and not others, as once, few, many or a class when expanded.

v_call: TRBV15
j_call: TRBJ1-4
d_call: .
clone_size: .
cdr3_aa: CATSRDVDRREKLFF
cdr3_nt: TGTGCCACCAGCAGAGATGTAGATCGCCGGGAAAAACTGTTTTTT

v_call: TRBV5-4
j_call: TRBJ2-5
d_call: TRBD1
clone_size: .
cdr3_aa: CASSLEGGAETQYF
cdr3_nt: TGTGCCAGCAGCTTGGAAGGGGGCGCAGAGACCCAGTACTTC

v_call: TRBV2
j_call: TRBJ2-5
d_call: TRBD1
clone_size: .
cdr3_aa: CASTRQGPLETQYF
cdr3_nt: TGTGCCAGCACCAGACAGGGTCCCCTGGAGACCCAGTACTTC

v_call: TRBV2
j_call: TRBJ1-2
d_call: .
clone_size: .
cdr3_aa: CASRGDNSGYTF
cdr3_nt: TGTGCCAGCAGGGGGGACAATTCGGGCTACACCTTC

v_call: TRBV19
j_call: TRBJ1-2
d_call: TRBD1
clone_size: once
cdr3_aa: CASRGQGVYGYTF
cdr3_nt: TGTGCCAGTAGGGGACAGGGAGTATATGGCTACACCTTC

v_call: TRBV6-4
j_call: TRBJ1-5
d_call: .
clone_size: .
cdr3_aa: CASINSNYIYSNQPQHF
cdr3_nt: TGTGCCAGCATCAATTCTAACTACATCTATAGCAATCAGCCCCAGCATTTT

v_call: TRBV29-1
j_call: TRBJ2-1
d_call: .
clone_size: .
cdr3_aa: CSVGLKSSYNEQFF
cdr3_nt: TGCAGCGTGGGACTTAAGAGCTCCTACAATGAGCAGTTCTTC

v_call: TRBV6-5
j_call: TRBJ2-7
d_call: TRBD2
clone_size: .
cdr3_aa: CASRESGSFDEQYF
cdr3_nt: TGTGCCAGCAGAGAGAGCGGGAGCTTCGACGAGCAGTACTTC

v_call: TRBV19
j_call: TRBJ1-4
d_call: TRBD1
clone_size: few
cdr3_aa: CASSPRTGEKLFF
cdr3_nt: TGTGCCAGTAGTCCTCGGACAGGCGAAAAACTGTTTTTT

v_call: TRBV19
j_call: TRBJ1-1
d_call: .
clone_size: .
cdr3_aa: CASRVSRVLNTEAFF
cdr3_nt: TGTGCCAGTAGAGTGAGCCGCGTATTGAACACTGAAGCTTTCTTT

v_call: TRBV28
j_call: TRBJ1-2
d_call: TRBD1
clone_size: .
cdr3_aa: CASSSTGGIYGYTF
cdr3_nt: TGTGCCAGCAGTTCCACAGGGGGCATCTATGGCTACACCTTC

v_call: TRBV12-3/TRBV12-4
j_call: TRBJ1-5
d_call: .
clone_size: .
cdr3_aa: CASRVGQVQPQHF
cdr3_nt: TGTGCCAGCAGGGTCGGTCAGGTCCAGCCCCAGCATTTT

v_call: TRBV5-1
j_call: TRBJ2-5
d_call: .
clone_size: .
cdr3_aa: CASSLTGTHQETQYF
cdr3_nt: TGCGCCAGCAGCTTAACCGGGACACACCAAGAGACCCAGTACTTC

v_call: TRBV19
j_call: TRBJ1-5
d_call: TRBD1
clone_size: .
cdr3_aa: CASSIGGQGFNGNQPQHF
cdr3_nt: TGTGCCAGTAGTATCGGGGGACAGGGCTTTAACGGCAATCAGCCCCAGCATTTT

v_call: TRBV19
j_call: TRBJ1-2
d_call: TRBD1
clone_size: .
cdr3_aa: CASTQTTGGGYGYTF
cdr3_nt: TGTGCCAGTACCCAAACTACAGGGGGAGGCTATGGCTACACCTTC

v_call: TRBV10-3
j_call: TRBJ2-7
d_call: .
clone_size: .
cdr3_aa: CAISGGLPYEQYF
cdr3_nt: TGTGCCATCAGTGGAGGTCTCCCCTACGAGCAGTACTTC

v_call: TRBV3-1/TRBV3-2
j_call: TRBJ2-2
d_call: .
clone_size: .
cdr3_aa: CASSQVPGGGELFF
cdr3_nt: TGTGCCAGCAGCCAAGTCCCCGGGGGCGGGGAGCTGTTTTTT

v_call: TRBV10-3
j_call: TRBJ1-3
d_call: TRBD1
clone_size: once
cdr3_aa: CAITSSGQGGNTIYF
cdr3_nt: TGTGCCATCACCTCCTCCGGACAGGGGGGAAACACCATATATTTT

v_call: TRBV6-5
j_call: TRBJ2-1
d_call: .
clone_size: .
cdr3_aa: CASSYETSSYNEQFF
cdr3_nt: TGTGCCAGCAGTTACGAGACTAGCTCCTACAATGAGCAGTTCTTC

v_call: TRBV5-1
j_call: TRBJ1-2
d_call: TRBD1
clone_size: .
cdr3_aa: CASSRTGGGSYGYTF
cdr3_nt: TGCGCCAGCAGCAGGACAGGGGGCGGGAGCTATGGCTACACCTTC

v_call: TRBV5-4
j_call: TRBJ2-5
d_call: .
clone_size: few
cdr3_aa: CASSPNRVGETQYF
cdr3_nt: TGTGCCAGCAGCCCGAACAGGGTTGGAGAGACCCAGTACTTC

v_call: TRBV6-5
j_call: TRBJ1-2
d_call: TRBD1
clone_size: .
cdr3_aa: CASGSGQGGGYTF
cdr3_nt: TGTGCCAGCGGGAGCGGACAGGGAGGTGGCTACACCTTC

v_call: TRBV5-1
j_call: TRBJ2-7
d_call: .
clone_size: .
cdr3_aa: CASSIGQTNSYEQYF
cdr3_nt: TGCGCCAGCAGCATTGGACAGACCAACTCCTACGAGCAGTACTTC

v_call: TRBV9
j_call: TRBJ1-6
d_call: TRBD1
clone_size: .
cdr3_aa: CASSVETGLGSPLHF
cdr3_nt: TGTGCCAGCAGCGTTGAGACAGGGTTAGGATCACCCCTCCACTTT

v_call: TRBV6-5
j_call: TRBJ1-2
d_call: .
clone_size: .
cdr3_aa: CASSYSKVGGYTF
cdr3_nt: TGTGCCAGCAGTTACTCGAAGGTCGGGGGCTACACCTTC

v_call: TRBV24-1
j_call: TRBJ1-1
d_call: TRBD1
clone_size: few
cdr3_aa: CAKTDREAAFF
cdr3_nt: TGTGCCAAGACGGACAGGGAGGCAGCTTTCTTT

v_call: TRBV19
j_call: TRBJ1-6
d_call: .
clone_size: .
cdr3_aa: CASSESKGGNRSPLHF
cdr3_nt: TGTGCCAGTAGTGAGTCTAAGGGAGGGAATCGTTCACCCCTCCACTTT

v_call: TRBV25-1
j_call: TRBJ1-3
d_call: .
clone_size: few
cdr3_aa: CASRDSGVSGNTIYF
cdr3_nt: TGTGCCAGCAGGGACTCGGGGGTCTCTGGAAACACCATATATTTT

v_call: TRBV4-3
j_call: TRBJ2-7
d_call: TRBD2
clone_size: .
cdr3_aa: CASSQTSSGGYEQYF
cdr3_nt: TGCGCCAGCAGCCAAACGTCTAGCGGGGGCTACGAGCAGTACTTC

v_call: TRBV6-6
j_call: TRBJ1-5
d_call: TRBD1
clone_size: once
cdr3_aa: CASSFDRASNQPQHF
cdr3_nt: TGTGCCAGCAGTTTTGACAGGGCTAGCAATCAGCCCCAGCATTTT

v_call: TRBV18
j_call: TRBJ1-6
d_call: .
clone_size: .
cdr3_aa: CASSPLPRNSPLHF
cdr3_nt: TGTGCCAGCTCACCACTGCCCCGGAATTCACCCCTCCACTTT

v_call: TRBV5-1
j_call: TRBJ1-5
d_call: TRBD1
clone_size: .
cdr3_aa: CASSLGQAGQPQHF
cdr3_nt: TGCGCCAGCAGCCTGGGACAGGCCGGTCAGCCCCAGCATTTT

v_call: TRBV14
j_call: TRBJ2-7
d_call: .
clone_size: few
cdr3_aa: CASSQDEAIPYEQYF
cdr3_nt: TGTGCCAGCAGCCAAGACGAGGCTATCCCCTACGAGCAGTACTTC

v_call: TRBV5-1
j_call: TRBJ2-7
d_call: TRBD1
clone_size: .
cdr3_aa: CASSLGQGDYEQYF
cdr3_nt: TGCGCCAGCAGCTTGGGGCAGGGGGATTACGAGCAGTACTTC

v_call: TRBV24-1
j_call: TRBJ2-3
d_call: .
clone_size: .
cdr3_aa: CATSGSSTDTQYF
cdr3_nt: TGTGCCACCAGTGGAAGCAGCACAGATACGCAGTATTTT

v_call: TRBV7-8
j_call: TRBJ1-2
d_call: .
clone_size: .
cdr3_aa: CASSSARLGGRYGYTF
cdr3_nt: TGTGCCAGCAGCTCAGCACGACTGGGGGGAAGATATGGCTACACCTTC

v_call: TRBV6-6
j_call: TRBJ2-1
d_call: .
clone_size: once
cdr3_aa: CASSHTGSSYNEQFF
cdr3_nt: TGTGCCAGCAGCCACACAGGGAGCTCCTACAATGAGCAGTTCTTC

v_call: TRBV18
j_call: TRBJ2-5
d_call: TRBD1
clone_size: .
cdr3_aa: CASSSGQQETQYF
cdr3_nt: TGTGCCAGCTCCTCGGGACAGCAAGAGACCCAGTACTTC

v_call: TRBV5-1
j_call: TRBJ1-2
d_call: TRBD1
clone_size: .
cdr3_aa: CASSPDDRGNGYTF
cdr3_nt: TGCGCCAGCAGCCCAGACGACAGGGGCAATGGCTACACCTTC

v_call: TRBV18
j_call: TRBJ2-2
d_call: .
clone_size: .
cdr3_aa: CASSPRQVATGELFF
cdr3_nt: TGTGCCAGCTCACCGAGACAGGTTGCGACCGGGGAGCTGTTTTTT

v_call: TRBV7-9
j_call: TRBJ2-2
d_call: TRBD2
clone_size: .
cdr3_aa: CASRPLLAGGPRGTGELFF
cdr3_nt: TGTGCCAGCAGACCACTCCTAGCGGGAGGTCCTAGGGGCACCGGGGAGCTGTTTTTT

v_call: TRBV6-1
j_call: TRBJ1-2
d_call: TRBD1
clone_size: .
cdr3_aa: CASSEVPRDRGLGYTF
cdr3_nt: TGTGCCAGCAGTGAAGTCCCGAGGGACAGAGGCTTAGGCTACACCTTC

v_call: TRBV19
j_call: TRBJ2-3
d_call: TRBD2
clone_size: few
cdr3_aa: CASSQRTSGVDTQYF
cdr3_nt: TGTGCCAGTAGTCAAAGGACTAGCGGGGTGGATACGCAGTATTTT

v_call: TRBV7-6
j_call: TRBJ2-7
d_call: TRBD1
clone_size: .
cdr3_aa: CASSFELGQGKNEQYF
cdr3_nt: TGTGCCAGCAGCTTCGAGTTGGGACAGGGAAAAAACGAGCAGTACTTC

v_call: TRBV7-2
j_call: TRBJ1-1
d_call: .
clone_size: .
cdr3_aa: CASSPYTEAFF
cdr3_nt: TGTGCCAGCAGCCCCTACACTGAAGCTTTCTTT